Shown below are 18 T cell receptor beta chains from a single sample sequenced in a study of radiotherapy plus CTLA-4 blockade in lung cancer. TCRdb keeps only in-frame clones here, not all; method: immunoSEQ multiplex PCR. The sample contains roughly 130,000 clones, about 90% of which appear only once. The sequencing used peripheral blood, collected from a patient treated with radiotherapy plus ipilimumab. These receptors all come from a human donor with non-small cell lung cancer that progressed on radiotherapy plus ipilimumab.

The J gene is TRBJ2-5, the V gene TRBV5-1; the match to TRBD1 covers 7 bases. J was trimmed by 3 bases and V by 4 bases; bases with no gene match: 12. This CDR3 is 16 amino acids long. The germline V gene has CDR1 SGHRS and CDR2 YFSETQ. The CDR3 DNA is TGCGCCAGCAGCCCGGGTGACAGGGTCCCCGAAGAGACCCAGTACTTC. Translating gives CASSPGDRVPEETQYF.

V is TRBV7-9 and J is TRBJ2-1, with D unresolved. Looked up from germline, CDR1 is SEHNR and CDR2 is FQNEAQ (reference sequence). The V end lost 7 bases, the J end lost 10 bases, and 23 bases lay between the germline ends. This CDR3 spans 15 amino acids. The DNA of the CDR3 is TGTGCCAGCATCCTATCCCCCTCCGGGCTCGACGAGCAGTTCTTC. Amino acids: CASILSPSGLDEQFF. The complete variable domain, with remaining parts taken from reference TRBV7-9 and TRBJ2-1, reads DTGVSQNPRHKITKRGQNVTFRCDPISEHNRLYWYRQTLGQGPEFLTYFQNEAQLEKSRLLSDRFSAERPKGSFSTLEIQRTEQGDSAMYLCASILSPSGLDEQFFGPGTRLTVL.

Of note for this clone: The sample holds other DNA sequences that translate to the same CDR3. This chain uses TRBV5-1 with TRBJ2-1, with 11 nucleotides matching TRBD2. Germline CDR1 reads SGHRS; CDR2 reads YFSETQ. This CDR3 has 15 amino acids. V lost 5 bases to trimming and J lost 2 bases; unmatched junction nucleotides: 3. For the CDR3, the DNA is TGCGCCAGCAGTTTAGCGGGAGGGGCCTACAATGAGCAGTTCTTC. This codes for CASSLAGGAYNEQFF.

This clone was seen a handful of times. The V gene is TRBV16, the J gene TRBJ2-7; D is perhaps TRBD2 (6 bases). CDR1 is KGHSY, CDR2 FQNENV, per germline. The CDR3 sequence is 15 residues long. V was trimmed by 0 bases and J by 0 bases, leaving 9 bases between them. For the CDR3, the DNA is TGTGCCAGCAGCCAATCTAGCGGCAACTCCTACGAGCAGTACTTC. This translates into CASSQSSGNSYEQYF. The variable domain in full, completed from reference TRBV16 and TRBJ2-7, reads GEEVAQTPKHLVRGEGQKAKLYCAPIKGHSYVFWYQQVLKNEFKFLISFQNENVFDETGMPKERFSAKCLPNSPCSLEIQATKLEDSAVYFCASSQSSGNSYEQYFGPGTRLTVT.

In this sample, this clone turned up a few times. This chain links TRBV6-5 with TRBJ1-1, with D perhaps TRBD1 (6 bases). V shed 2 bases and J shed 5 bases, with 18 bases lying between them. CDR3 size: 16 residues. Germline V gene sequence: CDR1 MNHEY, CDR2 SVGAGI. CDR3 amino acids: CASSYSGGGRWTEAFF. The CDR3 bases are TGTGCCAGCAGTTACAGCGGGGGGGGGCGGTGGACTGAAGCTTTCTTT.

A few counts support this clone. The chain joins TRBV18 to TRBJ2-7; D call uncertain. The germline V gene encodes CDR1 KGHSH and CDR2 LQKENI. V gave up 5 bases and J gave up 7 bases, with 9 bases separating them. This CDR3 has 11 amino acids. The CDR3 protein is CASSDGWEQYF. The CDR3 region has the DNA TGTGCCAGCTCAGACGGGTGGGAGCAGTACTTC.

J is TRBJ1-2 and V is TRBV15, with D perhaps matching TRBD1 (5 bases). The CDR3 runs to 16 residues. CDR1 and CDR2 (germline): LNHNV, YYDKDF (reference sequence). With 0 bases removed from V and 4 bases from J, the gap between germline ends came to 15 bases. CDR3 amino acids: CATSRDFVPGLYGYTF. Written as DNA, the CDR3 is TGTGCCACCAGCAGAGATTTTGTCCCAGGGCTCTATGGCTACACCTTC.

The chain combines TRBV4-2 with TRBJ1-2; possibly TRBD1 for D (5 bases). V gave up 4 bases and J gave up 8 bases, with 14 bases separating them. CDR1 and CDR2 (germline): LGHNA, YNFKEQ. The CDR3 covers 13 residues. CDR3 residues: CASSPWGVQGYTF. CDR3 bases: TGTGCCAGCAGCCCCTGGGGGGTGCAGGGCTACACCTTC.

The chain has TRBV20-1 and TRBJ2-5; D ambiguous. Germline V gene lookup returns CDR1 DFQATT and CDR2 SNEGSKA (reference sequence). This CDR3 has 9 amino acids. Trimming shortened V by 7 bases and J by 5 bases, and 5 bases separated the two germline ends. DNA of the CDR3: TGCAGTGAAGGGGAGACCCAGTACTTC. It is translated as CSEGETQYF.

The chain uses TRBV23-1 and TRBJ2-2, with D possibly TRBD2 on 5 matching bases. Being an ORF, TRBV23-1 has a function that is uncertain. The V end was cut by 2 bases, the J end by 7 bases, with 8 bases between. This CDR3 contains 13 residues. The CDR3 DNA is TGCGCCAGCAGTCAAGAGGGTCTCGGGGAGCTGTTTTTT. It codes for CASSQEGLGELFF.

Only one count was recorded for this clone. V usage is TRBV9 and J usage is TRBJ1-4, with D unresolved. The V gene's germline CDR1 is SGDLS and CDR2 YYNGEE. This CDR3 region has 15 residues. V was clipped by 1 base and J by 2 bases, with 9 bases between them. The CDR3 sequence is CASSVTGTTNEKLFF. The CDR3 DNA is TGTGCCAGCAGCGTAACGGGAACGACTAATGAAAAACTGTTTTTT.

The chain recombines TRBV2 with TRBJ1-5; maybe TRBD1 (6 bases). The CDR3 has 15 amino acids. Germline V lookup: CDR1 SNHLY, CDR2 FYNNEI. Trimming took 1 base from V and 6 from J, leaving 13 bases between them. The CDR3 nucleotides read TGTGCCAGCAGTGAAGGGGGGGTAGGGGGTCAGCCCCAGCATTTT. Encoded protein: CASSEGGVGGQPQHF.

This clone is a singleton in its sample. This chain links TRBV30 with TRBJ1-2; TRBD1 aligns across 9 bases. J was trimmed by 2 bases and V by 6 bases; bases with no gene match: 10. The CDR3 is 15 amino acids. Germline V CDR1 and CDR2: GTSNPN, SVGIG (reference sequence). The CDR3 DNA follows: TGTGCCTGTGTAGATAGGACAGGGGCGAACTATGGCTACACCTTC. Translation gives CACVDRTGANYGYTF. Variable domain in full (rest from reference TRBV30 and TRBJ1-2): SQTIHQWPATLVQPVGSPLSLECTVEGTSNPNLYWYRQAAGRGLQLLFYSVGIGQISSEVPQNLSASRPQDRQFILSSKKLLLSDSGFYLCACVDRTGANYGYTFGSGTRLTVV.

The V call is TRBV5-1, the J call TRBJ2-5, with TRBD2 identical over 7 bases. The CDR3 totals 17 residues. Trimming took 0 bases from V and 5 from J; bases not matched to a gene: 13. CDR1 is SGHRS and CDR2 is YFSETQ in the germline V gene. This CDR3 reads CASSLVRAGGSTETQYF. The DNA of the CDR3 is TGCGCCAGCAGCTTGGTGAGGGCTGGCGGGAGTACCGAGACCCAGTACTTC.

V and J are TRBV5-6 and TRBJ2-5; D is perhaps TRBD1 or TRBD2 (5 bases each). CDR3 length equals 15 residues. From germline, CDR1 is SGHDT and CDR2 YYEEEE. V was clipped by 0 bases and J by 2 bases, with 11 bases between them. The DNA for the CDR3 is TGTGCCAGCAGCTTGGGGGGGACGCATCAAGAGACCCAGTACTTC. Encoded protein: CASSLGGTHQETQYF.

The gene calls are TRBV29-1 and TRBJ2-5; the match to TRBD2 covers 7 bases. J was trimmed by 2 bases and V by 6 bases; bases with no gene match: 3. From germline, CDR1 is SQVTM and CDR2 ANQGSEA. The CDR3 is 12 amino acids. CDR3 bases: TGCAGCGTCTGGGAGGGACAAGAGACCCAGTACTTC. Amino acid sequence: CSVWEGQETQYF.

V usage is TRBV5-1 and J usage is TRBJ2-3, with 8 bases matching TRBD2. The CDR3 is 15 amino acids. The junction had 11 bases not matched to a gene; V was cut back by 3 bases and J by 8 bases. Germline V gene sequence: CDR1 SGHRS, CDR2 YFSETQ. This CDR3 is CASSSGLAGSGTQYF. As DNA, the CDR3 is TGCGCCAGCAGCTCTGGACTAGCCGGGTCGGGTACGCAGTATTTT.

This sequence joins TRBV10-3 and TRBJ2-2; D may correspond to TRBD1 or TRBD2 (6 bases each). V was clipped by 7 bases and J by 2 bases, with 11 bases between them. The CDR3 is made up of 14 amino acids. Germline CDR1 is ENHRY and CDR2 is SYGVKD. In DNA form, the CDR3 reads TGTGCCATCAAGGGGGGACAAAACACCGGGGAGCTGTTTTTT. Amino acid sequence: CAIKGGQNTGELFF.